This T cell receptor beta chain appears in the sequencing data of a study of molecular identifiers for immune sequencing clone quantification. Study findings and constraints: Clones of above 20 RNA copies carried over 99% of effector molecules; in naive cells they carried under 1%. Highly expanded clone sizes could be underestimated by identical TCR molecules sharing a barcode.

Trimming removed 4 bases at V and 1 base at J, with 11 bases between. CDR3 length: 14 amino acids. Per germline, CDR1 SGDLS and CDR2 YYNGEE. Sorting captured naive CD8 T cells as CD8+CD4-CCR7+CD45RA+. This clonotype came up many times. The antigen is unknown. TCRdb called the PCR reads again in MiXCR, with one record for every CDR3 protein. This repertoire shows about 640,000 distinct CDR3 sequences, 20% found once; its top ten account for about 0.9%. The specimen was naive CD8+ T cells from blood, with Jurkat cell RNA spiked in. Subset noted: FACS-sorted CD8+CD4-CCR7+CD45RA+ naive T cells. The sequence was collected from a human donor in good health. Some libraries in this study had Jurkat cell RNA spiked in. The chain has TRBV9 and TRBJ1-1; TRBD1 might be the D (5 bases). The chain's CDR3 is CASSPQGENTEAFF. Written as DNA, the CDR3 is TGTGCCAGCAGCCCCCAGGGAGAGAACACTGAAGCTTTCTTT. The full variable domain, completed using reference TRBV9 and TRBJ1-1, is DSGVTQTPKHLITATGQRVTLRCSPRSGDLSVYWYQQSLDQGLQFLIQYYNGEERAKGNILERFSAQQFPDLHSELNLSSLELGDSALYFCASSPQGENTEAFFGQGTRLTVV.